Below, 4 T cell receptor beta chains from the same sample are listed, as sequenced in a study of blood T cell repertoires in COVID-19. Produced via immunoSEQ multiplex PCR; TCRdb's table is partial and in-frame only. This table has over 200,000 clones, 70% to 90% appearing once. The sequenced sample was PBMCs or T cells enriched from blood (not recorded which). The receptors were sampled from a woman aged 45-65 years who had recovered from COVID-19.

The table lists this clone with a count of one. The chain joins TRBV28 to TRBJ2-1; 16 bases line up with TRBD2. V lost 6 bases to trimming and J lost 8 bases; unmatched junction nucleotides: 4. Germline CDR1 and CDR2: MDHEN and SYDVKM. CDR3 length: 15 amino acids. The CDR3 loop is CASSQGLAGGYEQFF. The DNA of the CDR3 is TGTGCCAGCAGCCAGGGACTAGCGGGAGGGTATGAGCAGTTCTTC. Full variable domain (remainder filled in from reference TRBV28 and TRBJ2-1): DVKVTQSSRYLVKRTGEKVFLECVQDMDHENMFWYRQDPGLGLRLIYFSYDVKMKEKGDIPEGYSVSREKKERFSLILESASTNQTSMYLCASSQGLAGGYEQFFGPGTRLTVL.

This rearrangement joins TRBV10-3 to TRBJ2-1; TRBD1 matches at 8 bases. The V gene's germline CDR1 is ENHRY and CDR2 SYGVKD. CDR3 length equals 12 residues. V shed 8 bases and J 5 bases; nucleotides not matched to a gene: 2. The CDR3 DNA follows: TGTGCCATCGGACAGGGAAACAATGAGCAGTTCTTC. This sequence encodes CAIGQGNNEQFF.

The chain recombines TRBV6-5 with TRBJ2-4; D unclear. V gave up 6 bases and J gave up 6 bases, with 15 bases separating them. Germline assignment: CDR1 MNHEY and CDR2 SVGAGI. The CDR3 is 14 amino acids. As DNA, the CDR3 is TGTGCCAGCAGCGCTACAGTGGTTAGAAACATTCAGTACTTC. This sequence encodes CASSATVVRNIQYF.

This chain uses TRBV29-1 with TRBJ1-1, with D uncertain. Germline lookup yields CDR1 SQVTM and CDR2 ANQGSEA. The CDR3 is made up of 13 amino acids. Between the trimmed V and J ends, which lost 2 bases and 1 base, there was a span of 8 bases. CDR3 protein: CSVEQAGNTEAFF. The CDR3 coding sequence is TGCAGCGTTGAACAAGCAGGGAACACTGAAGCTTTCTTT.